Included here is one TCR beta chain sequence, with context. What it binds is unknown. At one end the junction does not follow the germline gene, possibly because of a read error. Included in the TCR beta cDNA libraries were unique molecular identifiers. TCRdb redid the calling of the PCR reads with MiXCR, one entry per CDR3 protein. This table holds roughly 650,000 distinct CDR3 sequences, approximately 59% found once. This CDR3 spans 11 amino acids. Germline lookup yields CDR1 LNHDA and CDR2 SQIVND (reference sequence). The data were taken from a study of post-analysis software for immune sequencing data. General observations from the study: Comparison of patients with controls showed five TRBV segments more frequent in patients, TRBV5-6, TRBV5-1 and TRBV20-1 among them.

Sequencing was performed on blood. The chain is built from TRBV19 and TRBJ2-1, with unresolved D. This sequence was found in a girl aged 2 to 9 with multiple sclerosis. CDR3 nucleotide sequence: TGTGCCAGTAGGACCTACAATGGGCAGTTCTTC. It yields the protein CASRTYNGQFF.